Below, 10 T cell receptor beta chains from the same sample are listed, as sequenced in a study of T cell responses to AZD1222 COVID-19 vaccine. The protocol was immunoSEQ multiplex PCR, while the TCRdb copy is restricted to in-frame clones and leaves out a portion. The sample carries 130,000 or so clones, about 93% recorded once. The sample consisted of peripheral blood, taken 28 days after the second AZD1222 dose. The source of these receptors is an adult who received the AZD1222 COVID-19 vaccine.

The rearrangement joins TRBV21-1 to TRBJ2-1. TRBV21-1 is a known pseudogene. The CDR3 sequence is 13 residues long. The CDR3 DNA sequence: TGTGCCAGCAGCAAAAGCTCCTACAATGAGCAGTTCTTC. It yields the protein CASSKSSYNEQFF.

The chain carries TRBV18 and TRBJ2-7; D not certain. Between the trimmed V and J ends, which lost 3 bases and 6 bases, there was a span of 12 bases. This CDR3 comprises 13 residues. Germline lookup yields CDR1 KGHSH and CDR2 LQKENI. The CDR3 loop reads CASSPSRTAEQYF. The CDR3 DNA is TGTGCCAGCTCACCGTCCCGGACCGCCGAGCAGTACTTC.

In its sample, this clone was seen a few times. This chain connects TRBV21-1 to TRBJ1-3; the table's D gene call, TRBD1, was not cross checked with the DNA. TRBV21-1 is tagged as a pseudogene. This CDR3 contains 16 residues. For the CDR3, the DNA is TGTGCCAGCAGCAAGATAAAACAGGGCTCTGGAAACACCATATATTTT. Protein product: CASSKIKQGSGNTIYF.

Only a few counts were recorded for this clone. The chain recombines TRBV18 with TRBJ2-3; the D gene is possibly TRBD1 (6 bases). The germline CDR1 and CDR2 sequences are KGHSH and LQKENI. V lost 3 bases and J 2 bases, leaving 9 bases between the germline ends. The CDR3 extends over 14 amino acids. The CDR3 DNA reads TGTGCCAGCTCACCTTCAGGGGCCACAGATACGCAGTATTTT. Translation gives CASSPSGATDTQYF.

The CDR3 sequence: CASSSTRGTEAFF. The CDR3 DNA is TGTGCCAGCAGCTCGACCCGGGGTACTGAAGCTTTCTTT. J is TRBJ1-1 and V is TRBV7-8, with D unresolved. V was cut by 4 bases and J by 5 bases, with 11 bases left in between. Germline lookup yields CDR1 SGHVS and CDR2 FQNEAQ. The CDR3 runs 13 residues.

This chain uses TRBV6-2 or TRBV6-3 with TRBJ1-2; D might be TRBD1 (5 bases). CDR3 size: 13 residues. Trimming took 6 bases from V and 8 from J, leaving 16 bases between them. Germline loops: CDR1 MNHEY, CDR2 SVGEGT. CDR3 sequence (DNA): TGTGCCAGCAGCTCCGGGACGGGGCAGGGCTACACCTTC. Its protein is CASSSGTGQGYTF.

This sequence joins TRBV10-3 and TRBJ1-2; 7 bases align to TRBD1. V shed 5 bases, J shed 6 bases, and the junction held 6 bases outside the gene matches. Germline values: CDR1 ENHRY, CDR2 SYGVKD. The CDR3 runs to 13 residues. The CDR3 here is CAISLGQPDGYTF. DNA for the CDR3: TGTGCCATCAGTTTGGGACAGCCCGATGGCTACACCTTC.

CDR3 residues: CASSLEWAENSPLHF. The CDR3 DNA follows: TGTGCCAGCAGCTTAGAGTGGGCAGAGAATTCACCCCTCCACTTT. The chain is built from TRBV7-2 and TRBJ1-6; D unresolved. CDR1 and CDR2 from the germline V gene are SGHTA and FQGNSA. This CDR3 spans 15 amino acids. V lost 1 base and J lost 7, with 11 bases in between.

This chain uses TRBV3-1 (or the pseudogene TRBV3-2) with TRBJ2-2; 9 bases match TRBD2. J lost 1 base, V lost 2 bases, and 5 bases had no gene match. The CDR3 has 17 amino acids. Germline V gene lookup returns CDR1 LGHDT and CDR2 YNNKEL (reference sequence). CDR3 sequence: CASSQPLAGLNTGELFF. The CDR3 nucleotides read TGTGCCAGCAGCCAACCCCTAGCGGGACTGAACACCGGGGAGCTGTTTTTT.

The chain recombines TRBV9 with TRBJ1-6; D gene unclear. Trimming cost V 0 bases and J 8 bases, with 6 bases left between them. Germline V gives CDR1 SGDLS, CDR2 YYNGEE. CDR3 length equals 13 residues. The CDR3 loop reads CASSVGPDSPLHF. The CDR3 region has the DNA TGTGCCAGCAGCGTAGGTCCTGATTCACCCCTCCACTTT. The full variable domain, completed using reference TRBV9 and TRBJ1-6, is DSGVTQTPKHLITATGQRVTLRCSPRSGDLSVYWYQQSLDQGLQFLIQYYNGEERAKGNILERFSAQQFPDLHSELNLSSLELGDSALYFCASSVGPDSPLHFGNGTRLTVT.